Given below is one T cell receptor beta chain in context. The source of the sample is a study of blood T cell repertoires in COVID-19. Study as a whole: COVID-19 samples, acute and convalescent, were from the United States, Italy and Spain.

Clones were sequenced by immunoSEQ multiplex PCR, and TCRdb holds only the in-frame ones, with some missing. The table lists a few hundred thousand clones, around 90% of them singletons. This CDR3 region has 19 residues. Unmatched junction bases numbered 15, after V lost 5 bases and J lost 1 base. Germline CDR1 LNHDA, CDR2 SQIVND (reference sequence). The origin of this receptor is a woman aged 40-49 years who had recovered from COVID-19. Specimen: peripheral blood. V is TRBV19 and J is TRBJ1-5; 9 bases line up with TRBD1. The CDR3 here is CASSHDRGVLSVSNQPQHF. CDR3 coding DNA: TGTGCCAGTAGTCATGACAGGGGGGTACTTTCGGTAAGCAATCAGCCCCAGCATTTT.